This TCR beta chain comes out of a study of tumor-infiltrating lymphocytes in oesophageal squamous cell carcinoma. Note on this clonotype: This CDR3 fails to terminate in the conserved phenylalanine or tryptophan, so it likely reflects a read error. The limits of the CDR3 on the DNA are not certain, so only TCRdb's listed CDR3 is given.

The CDR3 length equals 23 residues, ends included. Germline CDR1 is MNHEY and CDR2 is SVGEGT. A single record per CDR3 protein comes from TCRdb applying MiXCR to the PCR reads. The data show 15,000 to 20,000 distinct CDR3 sequences, less than 50% seen once. Sequences were obtained from normal esophageal tissue next to the tumor. The receptor's source is a female donor with esophageal squamous cell carcinoma. The chain has TRBV6-2 or TRBV6-3 and TRBJ1-1. The CDR3: CASSHHLTGLAGGEFMLSSSSGQ.